A selection of T cell receptor beta chains follows, all from one sample in a study of shared clonotypes between healthy human individuals. TCRdb's table, derived via immunoSEQ multiplex PCR, lists solely in-frame clones and lacks some. This table holds around 2,100,000 clones, approximately 94% found once. Sequencing input: naive CD8+ T cells sorted from blood. The receptors here all came from a man aged 18 to 29 in good health. Each CDR3 is given with its conserved first and last residue. The D gene is left open where the match is weak. The size field is filled for only some rows; it gives once, few, many or a size class.

CDR3 length: 17
D gene: TRBD2
J gene: TRBJ2-2
clone size: NA
V gene: TRBV5-4
CDR3 protein: CASSLTGLAGEAGELFF
CDR3 DNA: TGTGCCAGCAGCTTAACGGGACTAGCGGGAGAGGCCGGGGAGCTGTTTTTT

CDR3 length: 13
D gene: NA
J gene: TRBJ2-5
clone size: NA
V gene: TRBV27
CDR3 protein: CASSLAGGETQYF
CDR3 DNA: TGTGCCAGCAGTTTAGCAGGAGGAGAGACCCAGTACTTC

CDR3 length: 14
D gene: NA
J gene: TRBJ2-7
clone size: NA
V gene: TRBV19
CDR3 protein: CASSIGGPSYEQYF
CDR3 DNA: TGTGCCAGTAGTATCGGGGGTCCCTCCTACGAGCAGTACTTC

CDR3 length: 16
D gene: NA
J gene: TRBJ2-7
clone size: NA
V gene: TRBV27
CDR3 protein: CASCPSLGQVTYEQYF
CDR3 DNA: TGTGCCAGCTGCCCCTCCCTGGGGCAGGTTACCTACGAGCAGTACTTC

CDR3 length: 15
D gene: NA
J gene: TRBJ1-6
clone size: NA
V gene: TRBV10-3
CDR3 protein: CAIAEDFPDNSPLHF
CDR3 DNA: TGTGCCATCGCAGAGGACTTCCCTGATAATTCACCCCTCCACTTT

CDR3 length: 13
D gene: NA
J gene: TRBJ1-1
clone size: NA
V gene: TRBV19
CDR3 protein: CASIPGGGTEAFF
CDR3 DNA: TGTGCCAGTATCCCCGGGGGCGGGACTGAAGCTTTCTTT

CDR3 length: 16
D gene: TRBD2
J gene: TRBJ2-2
clone size: NA
V gene: TRBV11-3
CDR3 protein: CASSLGLAGESGELFF
CDR3 DNA: TGTGCCAGCAGCTTAGGACTAGCGGGGGAGAGCGGGGAGCTGTTTTTT

CDR3 length: 14
D gene: TRBD1
J gene: TRBJ1-2
clone size: NA
V gene: TRBV5-4
CDR3 protein: CASSNGQGGNGYTF
CDR3 DNA: TGTGCCAGCAGTAACGGACAGGGGGGAAATGGCTACACCTTC

CDR3 length: 15
D gene: TRBD2
J gene: TRBJ2-7
clone size: NA
V gene: TRBV11-2
CDR3 protein: CASSLEAGGTYEQYF
CDR3 DNA: TGTGCCAGCAGCTTAGAGGCGGGAGGTACCTACGAGCAGTACTTC

CDR3 length: 17
D gene: TRBD2
J gene: TRBJ2-3
clone size: NA
V gene: TRBV9
CDR3 protein: CASSVDPGGVGTDTQYF
CDR3 DNA: TGTGCCAGCAGCGTAGACCCGGGAGGGGTGGGCACAGATACGCAGTATTTT

CDR3 length: 13
D gene: NA
J gene: TRBJ2-7
clone size: NA
V gene: TRBV19
CDR3 protein: CASSMGYSYEQYF
CDR3 DNA: TGTGCCAGTAGTATGGGGTACTCCTACGAGCAGTACTTC

CDR3 length: 18
D gene: TRBD2
J gene: TRBJ2-2
clone size: NA
V gene: TRBV4-1
CDR3 protein: CASSQVEGREGSPGELFF
CDR3 DNA: TGCGCCAGCAGCCAAGTCGAGGGGCGGGAGGGTTCTCCCGGGGAGCTGTTTTTT

CDR3 length: 18
D gene: TRBD2
J gene: TRBJ2-2
clone size: NA
V gene: TRBV19
CDR3 protein: CASSIEGLAGVNTGELFF
CDR3 DNA: TGTGCCAGTAGTATAGAAGGTCTAGCGGGGGTTAACACCGGGGAGCTGTTTTTT

CDR3 length: 15
D gene: NA
J gene: TRBJ2-1
clone size: NA
V gene: TRBV9
CDR3 protein: CASSVAGVSYNEQFF
CDR3 DNA: TGTGCCAGCAGCGTAGCGGGGGTGTCCTACAATGAGCAGTTCTTC

CDR3 length: 15
D gene: TRBD1
J gene: TRBJ2-5
clone size: once
V gene: TRBV7-9
CDR3 protein: CASSAGTVKMETQYF
CDR3 DNA: TGTGCCAGCAGCGCAGGGACAGTCAAGATGGAGACCCAGTACTTC

CDR3 length: 17
D gene: TRBD2
J gene: TRBJ2-7
clone size: NA
V gene: TRBV7-2
CDR3 protein: CASSLMGTSGETYEQYF
CDR3 DNA: TGTGCCAGCAGCTTAATGGGGACTAGCGGGGAGACCTACGAGCAGTACTTC

CDR3 length: 16
D gene: TRBD1
J gene: TRBJ1-2
clone size: NA
V gene: TRBV19
CDR3 protein: CASRPSWTGLNYGYTF
CDR3 DNA: TGTGCCAGTAGACCCTCCTGGACAGGGCTCAACTATGGCTACACCTTC

CDR3 length: 13
D gene: TRBD1
J gene: TRBJ2-7
clone size: NA
V gene: TRBV19
CDR3 protein: CASRGQGAYEQYF
CDR3 DNA: TGTGCCAGTAGGGGACAGGGGGCCTACGAGCAGTACTTC

CDR3 length: 14
D gene: NA
J gene: TRBJ1-1
clone size: NA
V gene: TRBV9
CDR3 protein: CASSVVDGHTEAFF
CDR3 DNA: TGTGCCAGCAGCGTAGTCGATGGGCACACTGAAGCTTTCTTT

CDR3 length: 12
D gene: NA
J gene: TRBJ2-3
clone size: NA
V gene: TRBV7-9
CDR3 protein: CASSEATDTQYF
CDR3 DNA: TGTGCCAGCTCGGAGGCCACAGATACGCAGTATTTT

CDR3 length: 14
D gene: NA
J gene: TRBJ2-3
clone size: NA
V gene: TRBV2
CDR3 protein: CASTASLTPDTQYF
CDR3 DNA: TGTGCCAGCACAGCATCCCTTACCCCAGATACGCAGTATTTT

CDR3 length: 15
D gene: NA
J gene: TRBJ1-1
clone size: few
V gene: TRBV6-1
CDR3 protein: CASSEPWDANTEAFF
CDR3 DNA: TGTGCCAGCAGTGAACCTTGGGACGCGAACACTGAAGCTTTCTTT

CDR3 length: 14
D gene: NA
J gene: TRBJ2-1
clone size: NA
V gene: TRBV27
CDR3 protein: CASTLSGPSLEQFF
CDR3 DNA: TGTGCCAGCACTCTATCGGGGCCATCACTCGAGCAGTTCTTC

CDR3 length: 15
D gene: TRBD1
J gene: TRBJ1-1
clone size: NA
V gene: TRBV4-2
CDR3 protein: CASSPRTGEVTEAFF
CDR3 DNA: TGTGCCAGCAGCCCCCGGACAGGGGAGGTCACTGAAGCTTTCTTT

CDR3 length: 12
D gene: NA
J gene: TRBJ2-3
clone size: NA
V gene: TRBV19
CDR3 protein: CASSKGADTQYF
CDR3 DNA: TGTGCCAGTAGTAAGGGAGCGGATACGCAGTATTTT

CDR3 length: 14
D gene: NA
J gene: TRBJ2-5
clone size: NA
V gene: TRBV10-1
CDR3 protein: CASSESGARETQYF
CDR3 DNA: TGCGCCAGCAGTGAGTCAGGGGCGAGGGAGACCCAGTACTTC

CDR3 length: 19
D gene: TRBD2
J gene: TRBJ2-2
clone size: once
V gene: TRBV7-6
CDR3 protein: CASSPMLTSGISNTGELFF
CDR3 DNA: TGTGCCAGCAGCCCCATGTTAACTAGCGGAATCTCGAACACCGGGGAGCTGTTTTTT

CDR3 length: 13
D gene: NA
J gene: TRBJ1-3
clone size: once
V gene: TRBV6-5
CDR3 protein: CASTSYNGNTIYF
CDR3 DNA: TGTGCCAGCACTTCCTACAATGGAAACACCATATATTTT

CDR3 length: 16
D gene: NA
J gene: TRBJ2-2
clone size: NA
V gene: TRBV4-3
CDR3 protein: CASSQVLGGVGGELFF
CDR3 DNA: TGCGCCAGCAGCCAAGTTTTGGGCGGTGTAGGCGGGGAGCTGTTTTTT

CDR3 length: 15
D gene: NA
J gene: TRBJ2-1
clone size: NA
V gene: TRBV4-1
CDR3 protein: CASSQDADGYNEQFF
CDR3 DNA: TGCGCCAGCAGCCAAGACGCGGACGGATACAATGAGCAGTTCTTC

CDR3 length: 15
D gene: NA
J gene: TRBJ2-7
clone size: once
V gene: TRBV6-1
CDR3 protein: CASSERGPFSYEQYF
CDR3 DNA: TGTGCCAGCAGTGAAAGGGGCCCATTTTCCTACGAGCAGTACTTC

CDR3 length: 13
D gene: TRBD1
J gene: TRBJ2-1
clone size: once
V gene: TRBV2
CDR3 protein: CASSGQGPNEQFF
CDR3 DNA: TGTGCCAGCAGCGGACAGGGGCCAAATGAGCAGTTCTTC